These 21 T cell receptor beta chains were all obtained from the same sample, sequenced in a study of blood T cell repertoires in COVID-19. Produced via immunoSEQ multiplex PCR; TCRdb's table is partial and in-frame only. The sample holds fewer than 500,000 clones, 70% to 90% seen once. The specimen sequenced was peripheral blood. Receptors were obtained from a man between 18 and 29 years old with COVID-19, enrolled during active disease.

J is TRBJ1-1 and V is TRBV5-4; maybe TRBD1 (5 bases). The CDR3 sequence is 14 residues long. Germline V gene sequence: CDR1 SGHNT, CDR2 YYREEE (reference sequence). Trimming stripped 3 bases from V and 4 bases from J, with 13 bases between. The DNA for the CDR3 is TGTGCCAGCAGCTGGTCCGGGGGAGGCACTGAAGCTTTCTTT. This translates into CASSWSGGGTEAFF.

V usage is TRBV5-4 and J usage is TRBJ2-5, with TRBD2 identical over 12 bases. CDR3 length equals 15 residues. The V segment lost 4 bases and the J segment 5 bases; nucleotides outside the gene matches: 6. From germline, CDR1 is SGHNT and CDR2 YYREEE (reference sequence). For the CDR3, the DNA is TGTGCCAGCAGCCCTAGCGGGGGGGCCCTTGAGACCCAGTACTTC. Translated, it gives CASSPSGGALETQYF.

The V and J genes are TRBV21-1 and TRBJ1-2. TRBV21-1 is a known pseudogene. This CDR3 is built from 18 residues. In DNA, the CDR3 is TGTGCCAGCAGCAAAGGACGCCAGCTCCCGGCTTGGAGCTATGGCTACACCTTC. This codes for CASSKGRQLPAWSYGYTF.

CDR3 DNA: TGCGCCAGCGGAAGCGGGAATTCCAACGAGCAGTACTTC. Its protein product is CASGSGNSNEQYF. The chain couples TRBV10-2 to TRBJ2-7, with TRBD2 matching over 7 bases. Trimming took 8 bases from V and 5 from J; bases not matched to a gene: 9. Per germline, CDR1 WSHSY and CDR2 SAAADI. There are 13 residues in the CDR3.

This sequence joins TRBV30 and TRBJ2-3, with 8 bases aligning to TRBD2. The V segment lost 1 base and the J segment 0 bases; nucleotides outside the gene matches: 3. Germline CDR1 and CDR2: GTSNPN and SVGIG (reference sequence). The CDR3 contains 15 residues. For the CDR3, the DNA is TGTGCCTGGAGTGAGGCTAGCGGGAGCACAGATACGCAGTATTTT. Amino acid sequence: CAWSEASGSTDTQYF.

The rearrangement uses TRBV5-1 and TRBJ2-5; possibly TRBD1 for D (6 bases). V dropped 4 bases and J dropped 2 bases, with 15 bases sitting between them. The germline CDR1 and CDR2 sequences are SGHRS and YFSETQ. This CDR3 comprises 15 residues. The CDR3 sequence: CASSRGRGSQETQYF. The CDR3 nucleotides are TGCGCCAGCAGCCGTGGCAGGGGCTCACAAGAGACCCAGTACTTC.

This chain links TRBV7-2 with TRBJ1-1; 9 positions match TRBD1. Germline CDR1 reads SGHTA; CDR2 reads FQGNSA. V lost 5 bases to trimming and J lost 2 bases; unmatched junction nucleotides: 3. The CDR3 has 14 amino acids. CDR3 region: CASSPDRGNTEAFF. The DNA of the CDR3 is TGTGCCAGCAGCCCGGACAGGGGAAACACTGAAGCTTTCTTT.

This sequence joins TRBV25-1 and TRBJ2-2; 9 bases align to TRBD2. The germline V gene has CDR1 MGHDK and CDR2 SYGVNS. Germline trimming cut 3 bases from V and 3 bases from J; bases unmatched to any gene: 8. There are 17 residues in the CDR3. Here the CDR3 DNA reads TGTGCCAGCAGTGACCCTAACAGCGGGAGGCACACCGGGGAGCTGTTTTTT. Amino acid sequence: CASSDPNSGRHTGELFF.

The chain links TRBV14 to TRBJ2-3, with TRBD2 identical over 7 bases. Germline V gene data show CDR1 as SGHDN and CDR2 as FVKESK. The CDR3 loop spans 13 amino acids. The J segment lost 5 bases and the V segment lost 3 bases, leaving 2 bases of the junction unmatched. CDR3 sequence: CASSQASGDTQYF. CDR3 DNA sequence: TGTGCCAGCAGCCAGGCTAGCGGAGATACGCAGTATTTT.

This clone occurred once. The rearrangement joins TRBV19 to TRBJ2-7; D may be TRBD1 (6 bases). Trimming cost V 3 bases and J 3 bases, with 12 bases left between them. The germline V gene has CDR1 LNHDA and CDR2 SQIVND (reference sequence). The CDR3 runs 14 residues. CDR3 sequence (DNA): TGTGCCAGTAGTATCAGCCGGGACAACTACGAGCAGTACTTC. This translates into CASSISRDNYEQYF.

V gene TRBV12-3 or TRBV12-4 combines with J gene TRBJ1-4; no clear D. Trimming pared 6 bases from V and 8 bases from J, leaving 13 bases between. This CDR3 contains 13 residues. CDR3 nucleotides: TGTGCCAGCAGACCAAATTTCGGGGAAAAACTGTTTTTT. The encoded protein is CASRPNFGEKLFF.

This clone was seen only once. DNA for the CDR3: TGCGCCAGCAGCTCGGGTGTAGGCAATGAGCAGTTCTTC. Protein product: CASSSGVGNEQFF. The chain combines TRBV5-1 with TRBJ2-1; D gene unclear. Germline values: CDR1 SGHRS, CDR2 YFSETQ. There are 13 residues in the CDR3. V was trimmed by 3 bases and J by 6 bases, leaving 10 bases between them.

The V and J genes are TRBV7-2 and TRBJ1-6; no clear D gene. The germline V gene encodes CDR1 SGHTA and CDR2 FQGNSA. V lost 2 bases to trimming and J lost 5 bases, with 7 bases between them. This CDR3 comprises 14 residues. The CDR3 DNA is TGTGCCAGCAGCTTATTCTCTGATAATTCACCCCTCCACTTT. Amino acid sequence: CASSLFSDNSPLHF. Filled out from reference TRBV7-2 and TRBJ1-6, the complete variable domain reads GAGVSQSPSNKVTEKGKDVELRCDPISGHTALYWYRQSLGQGLEFLIYFQGNSAPDKSGLPSDRFSAERTGGSVSTLTIQRTQQEDSAVYLCASSLFSDNSPLHFGNGTRLTVT.

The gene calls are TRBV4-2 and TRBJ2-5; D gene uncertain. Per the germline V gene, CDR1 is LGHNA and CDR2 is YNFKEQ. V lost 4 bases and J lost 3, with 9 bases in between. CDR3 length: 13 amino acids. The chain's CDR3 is CASSPSLEETQYF. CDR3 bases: TGTGCCAGCAGCCCTTCACTCGAAGAGACCCAGTACTTC.

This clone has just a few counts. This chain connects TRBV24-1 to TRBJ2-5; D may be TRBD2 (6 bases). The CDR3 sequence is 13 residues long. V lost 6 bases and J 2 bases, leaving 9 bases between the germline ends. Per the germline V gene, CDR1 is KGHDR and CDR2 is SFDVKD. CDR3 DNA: TGTGCCACCAGTATCGGGGGACAAGAGACCCAGTACTTC. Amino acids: CATSIGGQETQYF.

The chain's CDR3 is CASSLAGRVTGELFF. The CDR3 DNA reads TGTGCCAGTAGTCTAGCGGGGAGAGTAACCGGGGAGCTGTTTTTT. V is TRBV19 and J is TRBJ2-2, with 9 positions matching TRBD2. There are 15 residues in the CDR3. The germline V gene has CDR1 LNHDA and CDR2 SQIVND (reference sequence). Unmatched junction bases numbered 6, after V lost 5 bases and J lost 5 bases.

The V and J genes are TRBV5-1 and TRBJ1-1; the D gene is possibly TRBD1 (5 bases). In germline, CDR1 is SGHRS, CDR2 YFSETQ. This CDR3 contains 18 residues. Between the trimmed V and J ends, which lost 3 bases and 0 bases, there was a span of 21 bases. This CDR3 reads CASSSGRVPRAMNTEAFF. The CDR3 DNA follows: TGCGCCAGCAGCTCGGGCAGGGTGCCCCGGGCGATGAACACTGAAGCTTTCTTT.

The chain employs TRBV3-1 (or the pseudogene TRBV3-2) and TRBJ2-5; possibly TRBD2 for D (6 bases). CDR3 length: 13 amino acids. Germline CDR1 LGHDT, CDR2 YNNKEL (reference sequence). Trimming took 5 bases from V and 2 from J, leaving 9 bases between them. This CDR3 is CASSFSGQETQYF. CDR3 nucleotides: TGTGCCAGCAGCTTTAGCGGACAAGAGACCCAGTACTTC.

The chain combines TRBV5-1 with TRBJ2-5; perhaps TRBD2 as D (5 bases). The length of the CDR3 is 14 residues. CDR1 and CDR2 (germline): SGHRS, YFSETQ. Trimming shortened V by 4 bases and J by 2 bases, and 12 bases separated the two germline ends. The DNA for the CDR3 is TGCGCCAGCAGCACAGACGGAGGACAAGAGACCCAGTACTTC. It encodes CASSTDGGQETQYF.

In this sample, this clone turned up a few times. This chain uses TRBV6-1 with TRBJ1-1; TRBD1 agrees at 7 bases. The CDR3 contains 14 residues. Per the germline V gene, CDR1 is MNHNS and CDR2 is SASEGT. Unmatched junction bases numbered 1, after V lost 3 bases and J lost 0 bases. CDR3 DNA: TGTGCCAGCAGTGAGACAGGGTTGAACACTGAAGCTTTCTTT. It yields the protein CASSETGLNTEAFF.

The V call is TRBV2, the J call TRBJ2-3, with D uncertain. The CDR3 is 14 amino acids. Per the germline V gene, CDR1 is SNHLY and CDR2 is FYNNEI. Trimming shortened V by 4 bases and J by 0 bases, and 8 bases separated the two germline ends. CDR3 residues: CASSAMTSTDTQYF. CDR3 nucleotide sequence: TGTGCCAGCAGTGCCATGACTAGCACAGATACGCAGTATTTT. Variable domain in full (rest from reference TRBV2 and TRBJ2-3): EPEVTQTPSHQVTQMGQEVILRCVPISNHLYFYWYRQILGQKVEFLVSFYNNEISEKSEIFDDQFSVERPDGSNFTLKIRSTKLEDSAMYFCASSAMTSTDTQYFGPGTRLTVL.